These T cell receptor beta chains were read from a single sample in a study of blood T cells in healthy people across ages. TCRdb passed the 5' RACE reads through MiXCR, listing each CDR3 protein once. This table holds about 620,000 distinct CDR3 sequences, around 21% found once. The sequenced sample consisted of blood. All receptors come from a man between 65 and 85 years old in good health. The conserved cysteine and the conserved F or W are not part of the CDR3 here.

J	V	CDR3
TRBJ2-3	TRBV25-1	ASSEPEMTDTQY
TRBJ1-5	TRBV27	ASSSTGTQPQH
TRBJ2-3	TRBV15	ATSREARLTDTQY
TRBJ1-5	TRBV20-1	SANQVNQPQH
TRBJ1-1	TRBV6-6	ASRTGGENTEAF
TRBJ2-3	TRBV10-3	AISEKASTDTQY
TRBJ2-5	TRBV20-1	SASPPAPSETQY
TRBJ2-7	TRBV7-8	ASSLAGISYEQY
TRBJ2-3	TRBV19	ASSFVGSGSDTQY
TRBJ2-5	TRBV14	ASSQMVGLGETQY
TRBJ2-3	TRBV20-1	SARRETGTSATDTQY
TRBJ2-5	TRBV29-1	SVEVDRRETQY
TRBJ2-2	TRBV9	ASSVEVEGTGELF
TRBJ1-3	TRBV7-2	ASSLGQASSGNTIY
-	TRBV5-1	ASSSGIDYEQY
TRBJ2-5	TRBV12-3/TRBV12-4	ASSEQGQETQY
TRBJ2-1	TRBV4-2	ASSQDVEGRVAF
TRBJ1-1	TRBV5-1	ASSGPGQNTEAF